What follows describes a single T cell receptor beta chain. Its antigen remains unidentified. To make TCR beta libraries, researchers used iRepertoire HTBI primers and Arm-PCR of CDR3 regions. TCRdb fed the multiplex PCR reads into MiXCR, producing one record per CDR3 protein. The table shows 450,000 to 700,000 distinct CDR3 sequences, with around an eighth occurring only once. This entry belongs to a study of regulatory T cells in long-lasting Graves disease. Study-level results: TRBV28, TRBJ1-2 and TRBJ2-5 emerged as the favored segments in persistent disease.

Noted time point: newly diagnosed GD, antithyroid drugs for less than 3 months. There was RNA extracted from PBMCs, and the TCR library was made from it. From an endocrinology department in Xi'an, China, came the patients. Germline CDR1 is LNHDA and CDR2 is SQIVND (reference sequence). The V gene end was trimmed by 7 bases and the J gene end by 6 bases; junction bases not matched to a gene: 8. This CDR3 comprises 15 residues. These data were also filed under a second study, of T cells in Graves' hyperthyroidism and ophthalmopathy.

This TCR was sampled from a man between 25 and 39 years old with Graves disease. The chain combines TRBV19 with TRBJ2-1; the match to TRBD2 covers 11 bases. This specimen consisted of peripheral blood mononuclear cells (PBMCs), obtained at new diagnosis, from a patient treated with antithyroid drugs. The CDR3 region is CASNGWLAGGNEQFF. CDR3 coding DNA: TGTGCCAGTAATGGTTGGCTAGCGGGAGGCAATGAGCAGTTCTTC.